The T cell receptor beta chain under discussion was sequenced for a study of cytomegalovirus exposure and HLA in healthy donors. PCR primers comprised 60 Vbeta and 13 Jbeta primers. Assay used: immunoSEQ multiplex PCR; TCRdb lists only in-frame clones, some missing. The data contain under 150,000 clones, under 90% of them singletons. The CDR3 runs to 15 residues. Germline V gives CDR1 SGHRS, CDR2 YFSETQ. V lost 1 base to trimming and J lost 1 base, with 9 bases between them. The TCR originated in a male donor in good health and CMV-seronegative. The V and J genes are TRBV5-1 and TRBJ2-1, with TRBD2 as a possible D gene (5 bases). The sample comprised PBMCs. CDR3 loop: CASSLLRGSYNEQFF. The CDR3 nucleotides are TGCGCCAGCAGCTTGTTACGGGGTTCCTACAATGAGCAGTTCTTC.